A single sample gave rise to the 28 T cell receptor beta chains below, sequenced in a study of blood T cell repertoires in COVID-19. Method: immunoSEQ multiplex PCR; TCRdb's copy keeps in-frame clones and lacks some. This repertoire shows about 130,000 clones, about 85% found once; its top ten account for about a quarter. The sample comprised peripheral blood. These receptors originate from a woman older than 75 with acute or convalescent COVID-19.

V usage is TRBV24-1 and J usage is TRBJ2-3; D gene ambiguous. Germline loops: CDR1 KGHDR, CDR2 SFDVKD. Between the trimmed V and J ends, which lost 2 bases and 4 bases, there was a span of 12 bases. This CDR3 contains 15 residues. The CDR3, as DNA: TGTGCCACCAGTGATTACGGTTATCTTCCAGATACGCAGTATTTT. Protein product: CATSDYGYLPDTQYF.

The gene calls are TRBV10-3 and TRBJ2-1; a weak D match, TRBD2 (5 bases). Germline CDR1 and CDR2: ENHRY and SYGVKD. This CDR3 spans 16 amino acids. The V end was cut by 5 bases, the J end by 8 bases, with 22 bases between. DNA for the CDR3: TGTGCCATCAGTCCGATCGCGGGTAGGCTTGGGGATGAGCAGTTCTTC. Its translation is CAISPIAGRLGDEQFF.

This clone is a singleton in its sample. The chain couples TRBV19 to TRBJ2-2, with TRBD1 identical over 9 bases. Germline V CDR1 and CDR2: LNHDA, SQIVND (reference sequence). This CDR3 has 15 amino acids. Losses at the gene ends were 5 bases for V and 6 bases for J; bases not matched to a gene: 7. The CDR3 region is CASSPPGQGAGELFF. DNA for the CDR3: TGTGCCAGTAGTCCACCGGGACAGGGAGCCGGGGAGCTGTTTTTT. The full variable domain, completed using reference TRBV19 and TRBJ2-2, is DGGITQSPKYLFRKEGQNVTLSCEQNLNHDAMYWYRQDPGQGLRLIYYSQIVNDFQKGDIAEGYSVSREKKESFPLTVTSAQKNPTAFYLCASSPPGQGAGELFFGEGSRLTVL.

The CDR3: CASSLGLAGLWIQETQYF. The CDR3 nucleotides are TGTGCCAGCAGCCTAGGACTAGCGGGACTGTGGATCCAAGAGACCCAGTACTTC. The V call is TRBV5-6, the J call TRBJ2-5, with 12 positions matching TRBD2. There are 18 residues in the CDR3. J gave up 1 base and V 4 bases, and 11 bases lay outside the gene matches. Germline CDR1 SGHDT, CDR2 YYEEEE.

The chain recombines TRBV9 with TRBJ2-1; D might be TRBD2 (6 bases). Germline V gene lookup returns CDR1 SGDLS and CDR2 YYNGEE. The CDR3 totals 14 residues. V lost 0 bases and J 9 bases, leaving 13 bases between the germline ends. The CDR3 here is CASSVGGVEPEQFF. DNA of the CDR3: TGTGCCAGCAGCGTAGGGGGGGTTGAGCCTGAGCAGTTCTTC.

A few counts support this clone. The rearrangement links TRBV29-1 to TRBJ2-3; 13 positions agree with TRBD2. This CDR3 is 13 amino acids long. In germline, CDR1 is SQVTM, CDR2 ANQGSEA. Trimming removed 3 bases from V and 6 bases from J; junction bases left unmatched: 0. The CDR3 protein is CSVEGLAGDTQYF. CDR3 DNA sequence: TGCAGCGTTGAGGGACTAGCGGGGGATACGCAGTATTTT.

The CDR3 region is CASSDRVAGELFF. Written as DNA, the CDR3 is TGTGCCAGCAGCGACAGGGTAGCCGGGGAGCTGTTTTTT. The genes are TRBV7-2 and TRBJ2-2, with 7 nucleotides matching TRBD1. Germline V lookup: CDR1 SGHTA, CDR2 FQGNSA. With V trimmed by 5 bases and J by 6 bases, 3 bases remained unmatched. The CDR3 has 13 amino acids.

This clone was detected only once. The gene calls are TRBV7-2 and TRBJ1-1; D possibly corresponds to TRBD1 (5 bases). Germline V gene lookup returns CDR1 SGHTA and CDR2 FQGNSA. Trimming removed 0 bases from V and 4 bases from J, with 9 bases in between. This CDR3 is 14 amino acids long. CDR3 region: CASSLAQGSTEAFF. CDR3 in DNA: TGTGCCAGCAGCTTAGCGCAGGGTTCCACTGAAGCTTTCTTT.

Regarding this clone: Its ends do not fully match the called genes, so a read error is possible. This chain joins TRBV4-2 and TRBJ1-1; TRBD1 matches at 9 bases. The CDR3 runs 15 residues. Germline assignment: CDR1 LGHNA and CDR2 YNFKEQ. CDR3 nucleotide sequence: TGTGCCAGCAGCCAAGACCGGGACAGGGACGCTGACGCTTTCTTT. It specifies CASSQDRDRDADAFF.

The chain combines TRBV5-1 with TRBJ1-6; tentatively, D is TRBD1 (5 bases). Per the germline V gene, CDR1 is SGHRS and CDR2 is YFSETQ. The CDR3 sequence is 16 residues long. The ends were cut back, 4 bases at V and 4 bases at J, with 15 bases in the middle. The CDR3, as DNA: TGCGCCAGCAGCCTCGTAGGGGTGAGGTATAATTCACCCCTCCACTTT. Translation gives CASSLVGVRYNSPLHF.

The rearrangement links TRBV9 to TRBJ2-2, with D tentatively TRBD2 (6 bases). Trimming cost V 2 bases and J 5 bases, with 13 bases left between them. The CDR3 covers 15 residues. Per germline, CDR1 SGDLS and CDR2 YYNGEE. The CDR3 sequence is CASSVGTAGTGELFF. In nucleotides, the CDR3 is TGTGCCAGCAGCGTCGGGACCGCGGGGACCGGGGAGCTGTTTTTT.

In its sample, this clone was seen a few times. The chain's CDR3 is CASSLAGTGQSSYNSPLHF. CDR3 nucleotides: TGCGCCAGCAGCTTGGCTGGGACAGGTCAAAGCTCCTATAATTCACCCCTCCACTTT. The chain joins TRBV5-1 to TRBJ1-6; TRBD1 matches 8 bases. The V segment lost 0 bases and the J segment 0 bases; nucleotides outside the gene matches: 8. Germline lookup yields CDR1 SGHRS and CDR2 YFSETQ. CDR3 length: 19 residues.

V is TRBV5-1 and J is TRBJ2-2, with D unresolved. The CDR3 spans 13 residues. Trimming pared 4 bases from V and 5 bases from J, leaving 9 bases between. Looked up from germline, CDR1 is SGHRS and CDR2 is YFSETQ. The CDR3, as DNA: TGCGCCAGCAGCCAACTACCGACCGGGGAGCTGTTTTTT. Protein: CASSQLPTGELFF. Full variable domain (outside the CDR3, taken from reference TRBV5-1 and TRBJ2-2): KAGVTQTPRYLIKTRGQQVTLSCSPISGHRSVSWYQQTPGQGLQFLFEYFSETQRNKGNFPGRFSGRQFSNSRSEMNVSTLELGDSALYLCASSQLPTGELFFGEGSRLTVL.

CDR3 nucleotide sequence: TGTGCCACCAGGGACAGGAGCTATAATTCACCCCTCCACTTT. This sequence encodes CATRDRSYNSPLHF. V is TRBV24-1 and J is TRBJ1-6, with TRBD1 matching over 7 bases. V trimming: 7 bases; J trimming: 3 bases; junction bases outside the gene matches: 2. This CDR3 is built from 14 residues. Germline V CDR1 and CDR2: KGHDR, SFDVKD.

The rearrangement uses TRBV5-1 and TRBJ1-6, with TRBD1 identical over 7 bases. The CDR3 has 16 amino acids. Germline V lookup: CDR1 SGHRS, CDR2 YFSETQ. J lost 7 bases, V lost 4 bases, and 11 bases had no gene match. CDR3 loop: CASSLGQVVGNSPLHF. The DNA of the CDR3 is TGCGCCAGCAGCCTCGGACAGGTAGTGGGGAATTCACCCCTCCACTTT.

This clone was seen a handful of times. The CDR3 bases are TGTGCCACCAGCAGGGTTAGCGGGGGGGCGTACAATGAGCAGTTCTTC. It is translated as CATSRVSGGAYNEQFF. This chain links TRBV15 with TRBJ2-1; 11 nucleotides line up with TRBD2. CDR1 LNHNV and CDR2 YYDKDF come from the germline V gene (reference sequence). V lost 3 bases to trimming and J lost 4 bases; unmatched junction nucleotides: 5. CDR3 length equals 16 residues.

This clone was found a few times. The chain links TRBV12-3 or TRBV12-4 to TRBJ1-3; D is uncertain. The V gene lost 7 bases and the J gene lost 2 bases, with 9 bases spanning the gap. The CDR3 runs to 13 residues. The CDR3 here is CASKPIPGNTIYF. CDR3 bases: TGTGCCAGCAAGCCAATTCCTGGAAACACCATATATTTT.

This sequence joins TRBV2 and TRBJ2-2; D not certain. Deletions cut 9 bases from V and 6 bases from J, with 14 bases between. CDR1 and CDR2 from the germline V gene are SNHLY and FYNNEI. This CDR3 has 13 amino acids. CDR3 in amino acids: CASSGFLSGELFF. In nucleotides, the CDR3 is TGTGCCAGTTCAGGTTTTTTGTCCGGGGAGCTGTTTTTT.

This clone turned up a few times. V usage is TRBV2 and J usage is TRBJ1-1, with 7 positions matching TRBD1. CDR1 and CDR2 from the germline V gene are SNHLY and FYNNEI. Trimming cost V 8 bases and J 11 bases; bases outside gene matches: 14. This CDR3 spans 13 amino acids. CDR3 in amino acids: CASLTGGDRDAFF. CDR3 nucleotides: TGTGCCAGCCTTACCGGCGGTGACAGGGACGCTTTCTTT. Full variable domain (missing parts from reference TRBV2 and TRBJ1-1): EPEVTQTPSHQVTQMGQEVILRCVPISNHLYFYWYRQILGQKVEFLVSFYNNEISEKSEIFDDQFSVERPDGSNFTLKIRSTKLEDSAMYFCASLTGGDRDAFFGQGTRLTVV.

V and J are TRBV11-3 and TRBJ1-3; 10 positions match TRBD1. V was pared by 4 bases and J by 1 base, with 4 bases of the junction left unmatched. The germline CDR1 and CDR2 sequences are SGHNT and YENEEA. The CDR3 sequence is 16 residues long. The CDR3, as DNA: TGTGCCAGCAGCTCGGGACAGGGGCGTTCTGGAAACACCATATATTTT. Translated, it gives CASSSGQGRSGNTIYF.

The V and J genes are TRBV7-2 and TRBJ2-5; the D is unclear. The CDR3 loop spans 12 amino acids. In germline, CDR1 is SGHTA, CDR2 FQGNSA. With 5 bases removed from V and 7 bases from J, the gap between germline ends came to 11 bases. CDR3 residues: CASSPLGRTQYF. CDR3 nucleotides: TGTGCCAGCAGCCCCCTGGGCCGGACCCAGTACTTC.

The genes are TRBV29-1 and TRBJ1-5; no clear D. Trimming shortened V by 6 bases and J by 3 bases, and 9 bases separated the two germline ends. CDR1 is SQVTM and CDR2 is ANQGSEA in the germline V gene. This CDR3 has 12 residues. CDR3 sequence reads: CSVRGPNQPQHF. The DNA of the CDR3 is TGCAGCGTCCGAGGTCCCAATCAGCCCCAGCATTTT.

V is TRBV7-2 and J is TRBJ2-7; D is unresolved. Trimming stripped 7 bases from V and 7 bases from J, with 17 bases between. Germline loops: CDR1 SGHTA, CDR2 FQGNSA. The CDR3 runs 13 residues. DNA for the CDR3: TGTGCCAGCATGAGAGGTACCTTGGAGGAGCAGTACTTC. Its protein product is CASMRGTLEEQYF. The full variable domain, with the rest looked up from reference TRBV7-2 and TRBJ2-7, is GAGVSQSPSNKVTEKGKDVELRCDPISGHTALYWYRQSLGQGLEFLIYFQGNSAPDKSGLPSDRFSAERTGGSVSTLTIQRTQQEDSAVYLCASMRGTLEEQYFGPGTRLTVT.

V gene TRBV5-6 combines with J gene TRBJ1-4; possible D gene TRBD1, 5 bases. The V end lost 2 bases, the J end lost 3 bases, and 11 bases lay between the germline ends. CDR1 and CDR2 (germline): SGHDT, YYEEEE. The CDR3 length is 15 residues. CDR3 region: CASSLPGLANEKLFF. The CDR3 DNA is TGTGCCAGCAGCTTACCGGGACTCGCTAATGAAAAACTGTTTTTT.

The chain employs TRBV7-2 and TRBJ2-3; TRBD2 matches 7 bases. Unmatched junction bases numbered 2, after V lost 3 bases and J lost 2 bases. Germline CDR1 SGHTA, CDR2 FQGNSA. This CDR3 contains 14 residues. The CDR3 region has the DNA TGTGCCAGCAGCTTTAGCGGGTACACAGATACGCAGTATTTT. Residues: CASSFSGYTDTQYF.

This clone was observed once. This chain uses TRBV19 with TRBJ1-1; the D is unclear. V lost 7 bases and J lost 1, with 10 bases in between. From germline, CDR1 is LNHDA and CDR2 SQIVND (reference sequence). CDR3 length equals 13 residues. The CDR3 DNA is TGTGCCAGTAATCGGTATCCGAACACTGAAGCTTTCTTT. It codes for CASNRYPNTEAFF.

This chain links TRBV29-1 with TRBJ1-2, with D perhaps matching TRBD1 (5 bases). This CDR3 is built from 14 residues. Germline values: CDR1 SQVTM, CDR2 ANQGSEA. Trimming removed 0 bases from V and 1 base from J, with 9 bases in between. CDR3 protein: CSVEDLGLNYGYTF. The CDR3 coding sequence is TGCAGCGTTGAAGATTTGGGGCTTAACTATGGCTACACCTTC.

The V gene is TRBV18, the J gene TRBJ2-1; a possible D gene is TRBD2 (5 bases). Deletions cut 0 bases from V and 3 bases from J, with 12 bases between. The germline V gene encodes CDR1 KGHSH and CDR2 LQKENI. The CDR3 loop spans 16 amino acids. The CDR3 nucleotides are TGTGCCAGCTCACCACCGATCCTCGGGGACTACAATGAGCAGTTCTTC. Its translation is CASSPPILGDYNEQFF.